These T cell receptor beta chains were read from a single sample in a study of T cell repertoires in cytomegalovirus infection. In TCRdb, the reads were re-called with MiXCR into one record per CDR3 protein. The profile shows around 450,000 distinct CDR3 sequences, approximately 11% of them singletons. The sample taken for sequencing was PBMCs. The receptor source for this set is a human donor in good health (CMV status not recorded). Some clones in this sample may be carry-over from other donors' samples. Each CDR3 is given with its conserved first and last residue. Each record gives: CDR3 protein, CDR3 DNA, clone size, J gene, V gene, D gene. The D gene is left open where the match is weak. Only part of the rows carry a size: once, few, many, or a class if the clone is expanded.

CDR3: CASSPPGEREDTDTQYF; DNA: TGTGCCAGCAGCCCCCCAGGCGAGCGGGAGGACACAGATACGCAGTATTTT; size: many; J: TRBJ2-3; V: TRBV7-9; D: TRBD2
CDR3: CASSMAGSYNEQFF; DNA: TGTGCCAGTAGTATGGCAGGCTCCTACAATGAGCAGTTCTTC; size: many; J: TRBJ2-1; V: TRBV19; D: .
CDR3: CSAREAGRGVSYGYTF; DNA: TGCAGTGCTAGAGAGGCAGGCAGGGGAGTATCCTATGGCTACACCTTC; size: many; J: TRBJ1-2; V: TRBV20-1; D: .
CDR3: CASSLKGQGNYGYTF; DNA: TGTGCCAGCAGTTTAAAGGGACAGGGGAACTATGGCTACACCTTC; size: many; J: TRBJ1-2; V: TRBV27; D: TRBD1
CDR3: CASSLATQGPYGYTF; DNA: TGTGCCAGCAGCTTAGCGACACAGGGGCCGTATGGCTACACCTTC; size: many; J: TRBJ1-2; V: TRBV7-8; D: TRBD1
CDR3: CASSPTGASTDTQYF; DNA: TGCGCCAGCAGCCCTACAGGGGCTAGCACAGATACGCAGTATTTT; size: many; J: TRBJ2-3; V: TRBV4-1; D: TRBD1
CDR3: CASRDAHEQYF; DNA: TGTGCCAGCAGAGACGCCCACGAGCAGTACTTC; size: many; J: TRBJ2-7; V: TRBV6-5; D: .
CDR3: CASSQGGGDVEKLFF; DNA: TGTGCCAGCAGCCAAGGAGGGGGGGATGTGGAAAAACTGTTTTTT; size: many; J: TRBJ1-4; V: TRBV4-2; D: .
CDR3: CASSPGQGAKYVAFF; DNA: TGTGCCAGCAGCCCTGGACAGGGGGCGAAGTATGTGGCTTTCTTT; size: many; J: TRBJ1-1; V: TRBV7-9; D: TRBD1
CDR3: CASSSVAGVSYNEQFF; DNA: TGTGCCAGCAGCTCCGTAGCGGGGGTCTCCTACAATGAGCAGTTCTTC; size: many; J: TRBJ2-1; V: TRBV7-8; D: TRBD2
CDR3: CASNIQGNGANVLTF; DNA: TGTGCCAGCAATATACAGGGTAATGGGGCCAACGTCCTGACTTTC; size: many; J: TRBJ2-6; V: TRBV6-1; D: .
CDR3: CASSPNMGAGADTQYF; DNA: TGTGCCAGCAGTCCAAACATGGGCGCGGGTGCGGATACGCAGTATTTT; size: few; J: TRBJ2-3; V: TRBV2; D: .
CDR3: CASSSIKTGATEAFF; DNA: TGCGCCAGCAGCTCCATAAAAACAGGGGCCACTGAAGCTTTCTTT; size: .; J: TRBJ1-1; V: TRBV5-1; D: TRBD1
CDR3: CASSPPGESTEAFF; DNA: TGTGCCAGCAGCCCCCCCGGGGAATCCACTGAAGCTTTCTTT; size: .; J: TRBJ1-1; V: TRBV4-2; D: .